The 17 T cell receptor beta chains below were found in one sample sequenced in a study of shared clonotypes between healthy human individuals. The repertoire was sequenced with immunoSEQ multiplex PCR; TCRdb's copy has only in-frame clones and lacks some. The sample lists more than 2,000,000 clones; over 90% were seen once. Input material: naive CD4+ T cells from PBMCs. Subset of the sample: CD45RA+ positively selected. Source of these receptors: a man between 18 and 29 years old in good health. Some clones in this sample may be carry-over from other donors' samples.

The chain joins TRBV7-9 to TRBJ1-4; the D is unclear. The CDR3 has 15 amino acids. Per germline, CDR1 SEHNR and CDR2 FQNEAQ (reference sequence). Trimming pared 4 bases from V and 5 bases from J, leaving 14 bases between. In nucleotides, the CDR3 is TGTGCCAGCAGCTCTCCGGGCCGGCAGAATGAAAAACTGTTTTTT. Translated: CASSSPGRQNEKLFF.

The chain recombines TRBV5-5 with TRBJ1-2; tentatively, D is TRBD1 (5 bases). Per germline, CDR1 SGHKS and CDR2 YYEKEE (reference sequence). The V and J ends lost 0 bases and 2 bases respectively, with 8 bases between them. This CDR3 spans 14 amino acids. CDR3 nucleotides: TGTGCCAGCAGCTTGGTGAGGGGCAACTATGGCTACACCTTC. Residues: CASSLVRGNYGYTF.

The rearrangement links TRBV4-2 to TRBJ2-1; 7 positions agree with TRBD2. V trimming: 3 bases; J trimming: 10 bases; junction bases outside the gene matches: 18. The length of the CDR3 is 17 residues. The germline V gene has CDR1 LGHNA and CDR2 YNFKEQ. CDR3 bases: TGTGCCAGCAGCCACGGTATGCCGGGACTAAGCACGGGGGAGCAGTTCTTC. Translated: CASSHGMPGLSTGEQFF.

This clone appeared once. V and J are TRBV5-1 and TRBJ2-1; weak D call: TRBD2 (6 bases). CDR1 is SGHRS and CDR2 is YFSETQ in the germline V gene. The CDR3 extends over 15 amino acids. V was pared by 5 bases and J by 3 bases, with 15 bases between. The CDR3 bases are TGCGCCAGCAGTTCCCCCGGGACTGTCTACAATGAGCAGTTCTTC. Protein product: CASSSPGTVYNEQFF.

This chain uses TRBV27 with TRBJ2-1; D uncertain. Between the trimmed V and J ends, which lost 2 bases and 3 bases, there was a span of 11 bases. Looked up from germline, CDR1 is MNHEY and CDR2 is SMNVEV (reference sequence). The CDR3 loop spans 15 amino acids. The CDR3 sequence is CASSLNGPSYNEQFF. The CDR3 DNA sequence: TGTGCCAGCAGTTTAAATGGTCCTAGCTACAATGAGCAGTTCTTC.

This clone was observed many times. Other DNA sequences of this sample code for an identical CDR3. CDR3 protein: CSAESGNTIYF. The CDR3 DNA reads TGCAGTGCCGAATCTGGAAACACCATATATTTT. This chain uses TRBV20-1 with TRBJ1-3; D is unclear. The CDR3 has 11 residues. Germline V gene sequence: CDR1 DFQATT, CDR2 SNEGSKA (reference sequence). Deletions cut 6 bases from V and 1 base from J, with 4 bases between.

The chain has TRBV6-1 and TRBJ1-2; no firm D call. The germline V gene encodes CDR1 MNHNS and CDR2 SASEGT. The CDR3 has 14 amino acids. The V and J ends lost 1 base and 4 bases respectively, with 10 bases between them. The CDR3 bases are TGTGCCAGCAGTGAAGAAACGGATAGCTATGGCTACACCTTC. As protein: CASSEETDSYGYTF.

This clone was counted a single time. The rearrangement uses TRBV7-2 and TRBJ2-1; D is ambiguous. From germline, CDR1 is SGHTA and CDR2 FQGNSA. The V end lost 5 bases, the J end lost 8 bases, and 7 bases lay between the germline ends. This CDR3 is built from 11 residues. The CDR3 sequence: CASSKVDEQFF. The CDR3 coding sequence is TGTGCCAGCAGCAAGGTTGATGAGCAGTTCTTC.

The gene calls are TRBV10-2 and TRBJ2-1; no reliable D call. V was cut by 0 bases and J by 0 bases, with 3 bases left in between. The CDR3 is made up of 14 amino acids. In germline, CDR1 is WSHSY, CDR2 SAAADI. CDR3 nucleotides: TGCGCCAGCAGTGAGTCGGTCTCCTACAATGAGCAGTTCTTC. Translation gives CASSESVSYNEQFF.

This chain uses TRBV7-3 with TRBJ2-2, with D uncertain. Trimming shortened V by 2 bases and J by 3 bases, and 7 bases separated the two germline ends. Germline loops: CDR1 SGHTA, CDR2 FQGTGA. The CDR3 is made up of 14 amino acids. CDR3 loop: CASSLDGYTGELFF. The DNA for the CDR3 is TGTGCCAGCAGCTTAGATGGTTACACCGGGGAGCTGTTTTTT.

The CDR3 bases are TGTGCCAGCAGCCGTAGCGGGAAGGCCTACGAGCAGTACTTC. Encoded protein: CASSRSGKAYEQYF. The V gene is TRBV7-9, the J gene TRBJ2-7, with TRBD2 identical over 8 bases. Germline V lookup: CDR1 SEHNR, CDR2 FQNEAQ (reference sequence). This CDR3 contains 14 residues. V lost 5 bases, J lost 2 bases, and 5 bases stayed unmatched.

CDR3 nucleotide sequence: TGTGCCAGCTCACCAAGGTATGCGGGAGGGCCGGAAGGTGAGCAGTTCTTC. Translated, it gives CASSPRYAGGPEGEQFF. The chain carries TRBV18 and TRBJ2-1; 9 positions match TRBD2. Germline V CDR1 and CDR2: KGHSH, LQKENI. The CDR3 runs 17 residues. V shed 2 bases, J shed 9 bases, and the junction held 14 bases outside the gene matches.

The CDR3 nucleotides are TGCGCCAGCAGCCGGAGGACCAGAGCAGGGAGCTCCTACAATGAGCAGTTCTTC. It specifies CASSRRTRAGSSYNEQFF. The chain couples TRBV4-1 to TRBJ2-1; possibly TRBD1 or TRBD2 for D (5 bases each). This CDR3 has 18 residues. Trimming took off 4 bases at V and 0 bases at J, with 19 bases between the two ends. Germline V gene lookup returns CDR1 MGHRA and CDR2 YSYEKL.

The rearrangement joins TRBV7-9 to TRBJ2-5, with D perhaps TRBD1 (6 bases). The CDR3 extends over 19 amino acids. Between the trimmed V and J ends, which lost 5 bases and 4 bases, there was a span of 29 bases. The germline V gene encodes CDR1 SEHNR and CDR2 FQNEAQ (reference sequence). DNA of the CDR3: TGTGCCAGCAGCCAGTGGGGGACACAAAAAGTCGCCAAGGGAGAGACCCAGTACTTC. Its translation: CASSQWGTQKVAKGETQYF.

The chain joins TRBV5-1 to TRBJ2-3; TRBD2 is a possible D gene (6 bases). Germline CDR1 and CDR2: SGHRS and YFSETQ. Trimming left V 0 bases short and J 0 bases short, with 11 bases between. This CDR3 comprises 16 residues. This chain's CDR3 is CASSLGDFRSTDTQYF. The CDR3 nucleotides read TGCGCCAGCAGCTTGGGGGACTTCCGGAGCACAGATACGCAGTATTTT.

This chain uses TRBV6-5 with TRBJ2-1; TRBD2 matches at 7 bases. CDR3 length equals 15 residues. Germline loops: CDR1 MNHEY, CDR2 SVGAGI. V lost 6 bases, J lost 2 bases, and 7 bases stayed unmatched. CDR3 in amino acids: CASRAGGSTYNEQFF. CDR3 sequence (DNA): TGTGCCAGCAGGGCGGGCGGGAGCACCTACAATGAGCAGTTCTTC.

This clone was detected only a few times. The CDR3 nucleotides read TGTGCCATATTGTCGAACACTGAAGCTTTCTTT. Its protein product is CAILSNTEAFF. The J gene is TRBJ1-1, the V gene TRBV19; no firm D call. The CDR3 spans 11 residues. Germline CDR1 and CDR2: LNHDA and SQIVND (reference sequence). Trimming shortened V by 10 bases and J by 1 base, and 7 bases separated the two germline ends.